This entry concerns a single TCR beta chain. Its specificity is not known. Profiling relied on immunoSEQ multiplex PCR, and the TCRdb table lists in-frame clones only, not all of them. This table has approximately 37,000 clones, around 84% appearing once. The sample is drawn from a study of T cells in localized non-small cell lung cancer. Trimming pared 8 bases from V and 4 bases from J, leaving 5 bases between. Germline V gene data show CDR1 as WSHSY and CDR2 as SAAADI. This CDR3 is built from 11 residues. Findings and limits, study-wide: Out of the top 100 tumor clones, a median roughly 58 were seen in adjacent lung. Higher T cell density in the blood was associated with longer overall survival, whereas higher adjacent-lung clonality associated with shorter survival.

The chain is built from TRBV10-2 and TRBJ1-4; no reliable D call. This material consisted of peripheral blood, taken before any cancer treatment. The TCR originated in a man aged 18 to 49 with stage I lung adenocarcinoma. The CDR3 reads CASRLNEKLFF. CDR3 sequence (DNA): TGCGCCAGCCGCCTTAATGAAAAACTGTTTTTT.